A single sample gave rise to the 6 T cell receptor beta chains below, sequenced in a study of cytomegalovirus exposure and HLA in healthy donors. Both 60 Vbeta primers and 13 Jbeta primers went into the PCR. TCRdb keeps only in-frame clones here, not all; method: immunoSEQ multiplex PCR. The data contain roughly 110,000 clones, around 77% of them singletons. The sequenced sample was PBMCs. The source is a middle-aged man in good health and CMV-seropositive.

This chain connects TRBV9 to TRBJ1-5; 8 nucleotides match TRBD1. The CDR3 covers 15 residues. CDR1 and CDR2 (germline): SGDLS, YYNGEE. J was trimmed by 4 bases and V by 3 bases; bases with no gene match: 6. CDR3 region: CASSADGTGNQPQHF. The CDR3 coding sequence is TGTGCCAGCAGCGCCGACGGGACAGGAAATCAGCCCCAGCATTTT. Full variable domain (rest looked up from reference TRBV9 and TRBJ1-5): DSGVTQTPKHLITATGQRVTLRCSPRSGDLSVYWYQQSLDQGLQFLIQYYNGEERAKGNILERFSAQQFPDLHSELNLSSLELGDSALYFCASSADGTGNQPQHFGDGTRLSIL.

This clone was seen a few times. The chain joins TRBV28 to TRBJ2-5, with a possible D match to TRBD2 (6 bases). The better agreement between TRBJ2-7 and the DNA end casts doubt on the J call. Germline CDR1 MDHEN, CDR2 SYDVKM. The CDR3 is 15 amino acids. The CDR3 loop is CASSLTGGDSYEQYF. Written as DNA, the CDR3 is TGTGCCAGCAGTTTGACGGGCGGGGACTCCTACGAGCAGTACTTC.

The chain uses TRBV2 and TRBJ2-1; 7 bases align to TRBD1. Per the germline V gene, CDR1 is SNHLY and CDR2 is FYNNEI. V dropped 1 base and J dropped 9; count of bases not matched to a gene: 3. The CDR3 consists of 13 residues. The CDR3 sequence: CASSEEGAGEQFF. For the CDR3, the DNA is TGTGCCAGCAGTGAAGAGGGGGCCGGTGAGCAGTTCTTC.

The V gene is TRBV7-6, the J gene TRBJ1-4; D is perhaps TRBD1 (5 bases). The CDR3 spans 17 residues. The germline CDR1 and CDR2 sequences are SGHVS and FNYEAQ. Trimming took 1 base from V and 2 from J, leaving 14 bases between them. CDR3 DNA sequence: TGTGCCAGCAGCTTAGTGGGGTCAGGGCGGACTAATGAAAAACTGTTTTTT. Its protein product is CASSLVGSGRTNEKLFF. The variable domain in full, completed from reference TRBV7-6 and TRBJ1-4, reads GAGVSQSPRYKVTKRGQDVALRCDPISGHVSLYWYRQALGQGPEFLTYFNYEAQQDKSGLPNDRFSAERPEGSISTLTIQRTEQRDSAMYRCASSLVGSGRTNEKLFFGSGTQLSVL.

The chain joins TRBV7-9 to TRBJ2-5; TRBD1 might be the D (6 bases). The V and J ends lost 1 base and 1 base respectively, with 7 bases between them. Germline assignment: CDR1 SEHNR and CDR2 FQNEAQ (reference sequence). The CDR3 covers 14 residues. The CDR3 region has the DNA TGTGCCAGCAGCTTAGGACAGGTCCAAGAGACCCAGTACTTC. Amino acids: CASSLGQVQETQYF.

V is TRBV14 and J is TRBJ2-2, with D perhaps matching TRBD1 (5 bases). This CDR3 has 15 residues. CDR1 is SGHDN, CDR2 FVKESK, per germline. V gave up 4 bases and J gave up 0 bases, with 9 bases separating them. CDR3 sequence reads: CASSRQTANTGELFF. CDR3 sequence (DNA): TGTGCCAGCAGCCGACAGACTGCGAACACCGGGGAGCTGTTTTTT. Drawing the rest from reference TRBV14 and TRBJ2-2, the complete variable domain is EAGVTQFPSHSVIEKGQTVTLRCDPISGHDNLYWYRRVMGKEIKFLLHFVKESKQDESGMPNNRFLAERTGGTYSTLKVQPAELEDSGVYFCASSRQTANTGELFFGEGSRLTVL.